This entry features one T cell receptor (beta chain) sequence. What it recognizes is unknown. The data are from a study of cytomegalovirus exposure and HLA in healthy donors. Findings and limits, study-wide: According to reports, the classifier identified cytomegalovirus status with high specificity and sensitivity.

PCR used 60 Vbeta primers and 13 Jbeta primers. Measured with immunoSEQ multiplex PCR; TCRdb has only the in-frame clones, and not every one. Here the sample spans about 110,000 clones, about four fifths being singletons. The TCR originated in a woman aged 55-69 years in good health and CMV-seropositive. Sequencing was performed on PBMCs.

The CDR3 bases are TGTGCCAGTACGTTCGCCGGGACAATAAAAAAAGCTTTCTTT. Protein: CASTFAGTIKKAFF. The rearrangement joins TRBV19 to TRBJ1-1, with D perhaps matching TRBD1 (6 bases). Germline V gene lookup returns CDR1 LNHDA and CDR2 SQIVND (reference sequence). The V and J ends lost 7 bases and 9 bases respectively, with 21 bases between them. This CDR3 contains 14 residues.